The 25 T cell receptor beta chains in this list originate from one sample, sequenced in a study of PD-1 blockade in classical Hodgkin lymphoma. Every patient experienced relapse after autologous stem cell transplantation, and brentuximab vedotin exposure varied. The table came from immunoSEQ multiplex PCR; TCRdb's copy has only in-frame clones and leaves some out. Here the sample spans about 100,000 clones, about 88% being singletons. The sequenced sample was peripheral blood mononuclear cells (PBMCs), obtained before the second cycle of nivolumab. The receptor set was obtained from a human donor with classical Hodgkin lymphoma.

CDR3 bases: TGTGCCAGCTCACCGGGCAGGACAGGGGCCTACGAGCAGTACTTC. Translation: CASSPGRTGAYEQYF. The V gene is TRBV18, the J gene TRBJ2-7; 9 bases are a match to TRBD1. The ends lost 3 bases at V and 2 bases at J; junction bases unmatched: 5. Germline loops: CDR1 KGHSH, CDR2 LQKENI. The CDR3 totals 15 residues.

The chain couples TRBV6-5 to TRBJ1-4; D remains ambiguous. CDR1 MNHEY and CDR2 SVGAGI come from the germline V gene. The CDR3 runs to 16 residues. Trimming stripped 0 bases from V and 7 bases from J, with 15 bases between. CDR3 loop: CASSYSMGQASEKLFF. Here the CDR3 DNA reads TGTGCCAGCAGTTACTCGATGGGTCAAGCGAGTGAAAAACTGTTTTTT.

The V call is TRBV1, the J call TRBJ2-3; the table's D call of TRBD2 was not tested on the DNA. TRBV1 is listed as a pseudogene. CDR3 length: 21 amino acids. CDR3: CTSSPLTLKAGGPSRTDTQYF. The CDR3 DNA is TGCACCAGCAGCCCCCTTACGCTGAAAGCGGGAGGGCCCTCACGAACAGATACGCAGTATTTT.

The rearrangement uses TRBV30 and TRBJ1-5; 7 nucleotides agree with TRBD1. CDR1 GTSNPN and CDR2 SVGIG come from the germline V gene (reference sequence). CDR3 length: 13 residues. The J segment lost 4 bases and the V segment lost 5 bases, leaving 5 bases of the junction unmatched. The CDR3 sequence: CAWSGQLNQPQHF. The CDR3 nucleotides are TGTGCCTGGTCGGGACAGCTTAATCAGCCCCAGCATTTT.

The rearrangement uses TRBV7-9 and TRBJ1-5; maybe TRBD1 (5 bases). This CDR3 comprises 15 residues. Germline loops: CDR1 SEHNR, CDR2 FQNEAQ (reference sequence). Trimming left V 1 base short and J 5 bases short, with 12 bases between. The CDR3 sequence is CASSLGWGKDQPQHF. The CDR3 DNA reads TGTGCCAGCAGCTTAGGCTGGGGGAAGGATCAGCCCCAGCATTTT. The full variable domain, with the rest looked up from reference TRBV7-9 and TRBJ1-5, is DTGVSQNPRHKITKRGQNVTFRCDPISEHNRLYWYRQTLGQGPEFLTYFQNEAQLEKSRLLSDRFSAERPKGSFSTLEIQRTEQGDSAMYLCASSLGWGKDQPQHFGDGTRLSIL.

The CDR3 region has the DNA TGTGCCAGCAGCTTAGTAACTGAAGCTTTCTTT. This encodes CASSLVTEAFF. V and J are TRBV7-2 and TRBJ1-1, with D hard to call. Germline assignment: CDR1 SGHTA and CDR2 FQGNSA. This CDR3 has 11 amino acids. V lost 1 base and J lost 5, with 2 bases in between.

This chain joins TRBV28 and TRBJ1-5; D is ambiguous. CDR1 and CDR2 (germline): MDHEN, SYDVKM. Trimming removed 6 bases at V and 7 bases at J, with 13 bases between. The CDR3 length is 13 residues. The CDR3: CASSPGRSQPQHF. The DNA of the CDR3 is TGTGCCAGCAGCCCCGGACGAAGCCAGCCCCAGCATTTT.

This sequence joins TRBV9 and TRBJ2-3; 14 bases line up with TRBD2. V shed 3 bases, J shed 4 bases, and the junction held 13 bases outside the gene matches. The CDR3 loop spans 19 amino acids. Germline-derived CDR1 and CDR2 are SGDLS and YYNGEE. CDR3 residues: CASSERHGLAGGIADTQYF. In DNA form, the CDR3 reads TGTGCCAGCAGCGAGCGCCACGGACTAGCGGGAGGTATTGCAGATACGCAGTATTTT. The complete variable domain, with remaining parts taken from reference TRBV9 and TRBJ2-3, reads DSGVTQTPKHLITATGQRVTLRCSPRSGDLSVYWYQQSLDQGLQFLIQYYNGEERAKGNILERFSAQQFPDLHSELNLSSLELGDSALYFCASSERHGLAGGIADTQYFGPGTRLTVL.

V and J are TRBV7-9 and TRBJ2-6, with D possibly being TRBD1 (5 bases). Germline CDR1 reads SEHNR; CDR2 reads FQNEAQ (reference sequence). The CDR3 totals 15 residues. V was shortened by 4 bases and J by 4 bases, with 11 bases between the two germline ends. CDR3 nucleotides: TGTGCCAGCAGCTCACCAGGGTTAGGGGCCAACGTCCTGACTTTC. Translated: CASSSPGLGANVLTF.

This chain uses TRBV6-5 with TRBJ2-7; 8 positions agree with TRBD1. V shed 10 bases and J 3 bases; nucleotides not matched to a gene: 11. CDR1 and CDR2 (germline): MNHEY, SVGAGI. The CDR3 spans 14 residues. The CDR3 region has the DNA TGTGCCACATCCTACTCCGGGACAGGCTACGAGCAGTACTTC. As protein: CATSYSGTGYEQYF.

Written as DNA, the CDR3 is TGTGCCAGCAGCTTGGACGGCAGGTCCCCCTACGAGCAGTACTTC. Its translation: CASSLDGRSPYEQYF. This sequence joins TRBV5-4 and TRBJ2-7; D unclear. V lost 0 bases, J lost 2 bases, and 12 bases lay in between. Germline V gene sequence: CDR1 SGHNT, CDR2 YYREEE (reference sequence). The CDR3 is 15 amino acids.

The chain carries TRBV5-1 and TRBJ2-7; D could derive from TRBD1 or TRBD2 (5 bases each). Germline CDR1 and CDR2: SGHRS and YFSETQ. This CDR3 has 15 amino acids. Trimming shortened V by 5 bases and J by 3 bases, and 18 bases separated the two germline ends. The CDR3 region has the DNA TGCGCCAGCAGACCTGGTGGCCGGGACCTCTACGAGCAGTACTTC. Translated: CASRPGGRDLYEQYF.

The chain links TRBV2 to TRBJ1-2, with 7 positions matching TRBD1. With V trimmed by 6 bases and J by 4 bases, 11 bases remained unmatched. CDR1 and CDR2 (germline): SNHLY, FYNNEI. The CDR3 sequence is 15 residues long. The CDR3, as DNA: TGTGCCAGCAGCCTGACAGGGAAGGTTAGCTATGGCTACACCTTC. Residues: CASSLTGKVSYGYTF.

The chain carries TRBV2 and TRBJ1-1; no reliable D call. CDR1 is SNHLY, CDR2 FYNNEI, per germline. The ends were cut back, 2 bases at V and 4 bases at J, with 5 bases in the middle. The CDR3 has 12 amino acids. The CDR3 DNA is TGTGCCAGCAGTGAATGGGGCACTGAAGCTTTCTTT. It encodes CASSEWGTEAFF.

The V call is TRBV30, the J call TRBJ1-2; the D gene is possibly TRBD1 (5 bases). CDR3 length equals 12 residues. From germline, CDR1 is GTSNPN and CDR2 SVGIG (reference sequence). V lost 7 bases and J 1 base, leaving 10 bases between the germline ends. The CDR3, as DNA: TGTGCCTTCTCAGGGAATAACTATGGCTACACCTTC. Translated, it gives CAFSGNNYGYTF.

The chain has TRBV23-1 and TRBJ2-7, with D possibly being TRBD2 (6 bases). Being an ORF, TRBV23-1 has a function that is uncertain. The V gene lost 3 bases and the J gene lost 3 bases, with 15 bases spanning the gap. The CDR3 has 15 residues. Here the CDR3 DNA reads TGCGCCAGCAGTCAGCCTCCCCGGGAGATCTACGAGCAGTACTTC. As protein: CASSQPPREIYEQYF.

The gene calls are TRBV29-1 and TRBJ2-1; possibly TRBD2 for D (6 bases). This CDR3 contains 15 residues. Germline loops: CDR1 SQVTM, CDR2 ANQGSEA. V shed 5 bases and J shed 2 bases, with 16 bases lying between them. The CDR3 sequence is CSVTGVSYTYNEQFF. DNA of the CDR3: TGCAGCGTTACGGGGGTTAGCTATACCTACAATGAGCAGTTCTTC.

This clone appeared a single time. The chain combines TRBV9 with TRBJ2-1; TRBD2 agrees at 10 bases. V lost 3 bases and J lost 2; bases outside the gene matches: 2. CDR1 is SGDLS and CDR2 is YYNGEE in the germline V gene. There are 15 residues in the CDR3. Written as DNA, the CDR3 is TGTGCCAGCAGCGGACTAGCGGGTACCTACAATGAGCAGTTCTTC. Translating gives CASSGLAGTYNEQFF.

This rearrangement joins TRBV6-5 to TRBJ2-5, with a tentative D call TRBD2 (8 bases). Trimming cost V 5 bases and J 4 bases, with 17 bases left between them. The length of the CDR3 is 15 residues. CDR1 and CDR2 from the germline V gene are MNHEY and SVGAGI. The CDR3 reads CASSAFGRGPETQYF. For the CDR3, the DNA is TGTGCCAGCAGTGCTTTCGGGAGGGGGCCAGAGACCCAGTACTTC.

CDR3 sequence (DNA): TGTGCCAGCAGCCAAGAAAGATGGGGTCGGGCAGTCCAAGAGACCCAGTACTTC. This gives the protein CASSQERWGRAVQETQYF. This chain connects TRBV14 to TRBJ2-5; D remains unclear. The V and J ends lost 0 bases and 1 base respectively, with 18 bases between them. Germline CDR1 SGHDN, CDR2 FVKESK. The CDR3 sequence is 18 residues long.

The rearrangement uses TRBV11-2 and TRBJ1-4; a weak D match, TRBD1 (5 bases). CDR3 size: 13 residues. The V gene lost 7 bases and the J gene lost 10 bases, with 16 bases spanning the gap. Germline V gene lookup returns CDR1 SGHAT and CDR2 FQNNGV. The CDR3: CASTAPAGRKLFF. In DNA, the CDR3 is TGTGCCAGCACCGCCCCGGCAGGGAGAAAACTGTTTTTT.

J is TRBJ2-6 and V is TRBV19; D is uncertain. The V end was cut by 7 bases, the J end by 4 bases, with 11 bases between. The CDR3 is 14 residues long. From germline, CDR1 is LNHDA and CDR2 SQIVND (reference sequence). The CDR3 here is CASIAFPGANVLTF. CDR3 coding DNA: TGTGCCAGTATAGCTTTCCCCGGGGCCAACGTCCTGACTTTC.

About this clone: Sequence at one end of the junction differs from germline and may be a read error. This same CDR3 is encoded by further DNA sequences in the sample. V is TRBV12-5 and J is TRBJ2-3; D assignment may be TRBD1 or TRBD2 (6 bases each). Germline V lookup: CDR1 LGHNT, CDR2 FRNRAP. This CDR3 region has 13 residues. This CDR3 is CASGLRGEDTQYF. CDR3 sequence (DNA): TGTGCCAGTGGTTTGAGGGGGGAAGATACGCAGTATTTT.

The chain employs TRBV29-1 and TRBJ2-2; D remains ambiguous. The CDR3 length is 11 residues. Deletions cut 7 bases from V and 3 bases from J, with 6 bases between. Per germline, CDR1 SQVTM and CDR2 ANQGSEA. The CDR3 region is CSARDTGELFF. The DNA for the CDR3 is TGCAGCGCTCGGGACACCGGGGAGCTGTTTTTT.

The chain has TRBV6-1 and TRBJ1-2; D gene ambiguous. Germline V CDR1 and CDR2: MNHNS, SASEGT. This CDR3 is 14 amino acids long. The ends were cut back, 4 bases at V and 0 bases at J, with 9 bases in the middle. The DNA for the CDR3 is TGTGCCAGCAGTGGAGGACTCGCTAACTATGGCTACACCTTC. Translation: CASSGGLANYGYTF.